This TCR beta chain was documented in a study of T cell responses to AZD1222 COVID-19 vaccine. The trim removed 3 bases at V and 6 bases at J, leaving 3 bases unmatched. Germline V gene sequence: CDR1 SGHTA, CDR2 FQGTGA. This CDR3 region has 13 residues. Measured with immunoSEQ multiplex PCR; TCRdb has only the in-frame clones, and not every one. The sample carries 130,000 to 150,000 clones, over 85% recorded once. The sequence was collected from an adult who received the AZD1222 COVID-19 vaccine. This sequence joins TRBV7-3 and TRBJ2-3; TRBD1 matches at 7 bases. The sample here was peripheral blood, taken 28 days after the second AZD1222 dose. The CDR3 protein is CASSFSGQDTQYF. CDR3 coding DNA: TGTGCCAGCAGCTTCTCGGGACAGGATACGCAGTATTTT.